This T cell receptor beta chain stems from a study of shared clonotypes between healthy human individuals (dated by TCRdb to 2018 to 2020). Looking at the study overall: A few men and a couple of women, aged 18 to 49 years, made up the cohort. For each donor, CD4 naive and CD4 memory were each given three plates, CD8 naive was given two plates, and CD8 memory was given one plate. To estimate repertoire size and how much clonotypes are shared between individuals, the study performed deep sequencing of blood TCR repertoires from about five healthy adults. To increase sequencing depth and limit assay-specific biases, TCR repertoire library preparation and sequencing were carried out by different laboratories using diverse techniques. Each donor's leukapheresis produced roughly between roughly 0.94 and 9.5 billion PBMCs.

The CDR3, cysteine through phenylalanine, is 15 amino acids long. Here the CDR3 DNA is all that survives: 45 bases in frame from base 1. Sequences MDHEN (CDR1) and SYDVKM (CDR2) are obtained from the germline V gene. The V end gives up 3 bases and the J end 7 bases, leaving 9 bases in the junction not matched to a gene. The sample holds a few counts of this clone. Its antigen remains undetermined. The input lacks base qualities; no much larger clone sits a single base away. TCR CDR3 regions were amplified from genomic DNA by multiplex PCR using the deep immunoSEQ assay. For each cell subset, the extracted genomic DNA was distributed evenly across all wells of several immunoSEQ 96-well plates, and each plate served as one replicate. For sorted subsets, each replicate PCR was loaded with 200 ng genomic DNA, equivalent to approximately 27,000 T cell genomes. The purified libraries were quantified using a Qubit 3.0 fluorometer, sized with a Bioanalyzer 2100, and then quantified again using the KAPA Library Quantification kit. Each immunoSEQ 96-well plate was sequenced on its own single-read 150-cycle Illumina NextSeq 550 flow cell. The published analysis was carried out like this. Because the immunoSEQ output included only junctional sequences and no quality scores, the filtering could not be the same as the filtering used for full-length reads. To assign V/J genes and CDR3, sequences were annotated against IMGT germline references using PyIR, a Python wrapper for IgBLAST v1.9. Reads were filtered out if the reads had weak V/J assignments (E-value above 1e-6), no CDR3, stop codons, out-of-frame junctions, or ambiguous translated residues. V3J clonotypes were defined as sequences sharing the same inferred V gene, J gene, and CDR3 amino acid sequence. To compute the percentage overlap between repertoires, the number of shared unique clonotypes was divided by the size of the smaller repertoire. RTK rarefaction, the Chao1 estimator, and Recon v2.1 estimates of unobserved clonotypes were used to assess repertoire richness. OLGA was used to compute generation probabilities for all TCRbeta clonotypes that the gDNA method yielded from a few donors. The immuneACCESS repertoire file appears here via TCRdb, limited to in-frame rearrangements. These files lack a portion of the clones; in checked studies, under half of the deficit traces to unresolved V genes, and the cause of the others is not known. The DNA was the basis for D and trimming; V, J and clone size are from that table. Within this sample are approximately 2.5 million clones, with around nine tenths of them counted one time only. 0.13% to 0.15% of the sample belongs to the ten largest clones.

Study-level results and caveats: The small number of donors limited the genetic and exposure-history diversity represented. Based on pairwise subsampling, the degree of clonotype sharing among donors was expected to be affected by sequencing depth. Sampling was restricted to blood, and TCR repertoires in tissues likely differ from the TCR repertoires found in blood. Compared with non-shared clonotypes, the clonotypes found in all four sorted-subset donors had higher generation probabilities. Rarefaction of sorted-subset datasets indicated incomplete sequencing despite the large sequencing depth. Sharing across several donors was observed for about 5% of naive CD4, under 4% of naive CD8, about 2.3% of memory CD4, and around 0.4% of memory CD8 clonotypes. Larger estimated clonotype richness was generally found for naive subsets than for memory subsets.

Healthy HIV-negative adults with no recently reported acute infections or vaccinations were included as donors. Only Caucasian adults living in Nashville, Tennessee, USA were represented among the donors. CD4+ T cells were enriched through magnetic negative selection, after which naive cells were positively selected on CD45RA and the remaining negative fraction served as the memory subset. Blood was collected by leukapheresis, and PBMCs were isolated by Ficoll-Histopaque density gradient centrifugation and then cryopreserved in liquid nitrogen vapor phase. Analytical flow cytometry was used to check the purity and quantity of each magnetically sorted T cell population. Genomic DNA was isolated from each sorted fraction and quantified by UV absorbance on a Nanodrop 2000c.

The sample comprised naive CD4+ T cells sorted from blood. This specimen's cell subset or site label, per the study, means: CD45RA+ positively selected. This chain joins TRBV28 to TRBJ1-2, with 9 bases in between that match TRBD1. The clonotype comes from a man aged 18-30 years in good health. In nucleotide form, the sequence is TGTGCCAGCAGTTTGGGCGACAGGGGGAGGGCTGGCTACACCTTC. Translated, it gives CASSLGDRGRAGYTF.